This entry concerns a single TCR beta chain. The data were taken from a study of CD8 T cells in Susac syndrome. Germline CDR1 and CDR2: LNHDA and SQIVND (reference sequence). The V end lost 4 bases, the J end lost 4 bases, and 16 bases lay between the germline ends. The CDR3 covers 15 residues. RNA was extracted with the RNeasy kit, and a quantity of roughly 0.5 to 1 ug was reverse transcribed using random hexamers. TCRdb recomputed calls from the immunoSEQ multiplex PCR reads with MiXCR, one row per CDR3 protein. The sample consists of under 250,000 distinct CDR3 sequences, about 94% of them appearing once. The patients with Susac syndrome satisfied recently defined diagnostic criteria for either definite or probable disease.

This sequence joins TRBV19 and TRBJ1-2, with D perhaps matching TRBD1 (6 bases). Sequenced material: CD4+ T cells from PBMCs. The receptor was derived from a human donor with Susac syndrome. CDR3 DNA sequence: TGTGCCAGTAGTACCCGGGACATGACCCTCTATGGCTACACCTTC. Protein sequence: CASSTRDMTLYGYTF.